The 26 T cell receptor beta chains presented below share a single source sample, sequenced in a study of human T cells and chemical hapten exposure. TCRdb called the RACE reads again in MiXCR, with one record for every CDR3 protein. The table shows 180,000 or so distinct CDR3 sequences, with 20% to 25% occurring only once. The time point is: patch test 1, 2 weeks after DPC sensitization. As for treatment: therapeutic diphenylcyclopropenone sensitization with weekly scalp DPC. The starting material was whole blood, obtained in connection with sensitization to the hapten diphenylcyclopropenone (DPC). The source is a woman aged 45-65 years with alopecia areata. Some clones in this sample may be carry-over from other donors' samples.

There are a few counts of this clonotype. This chain joins TRBV6-4 and TRBJ2-1; 7 bases match TRBD2. Trimming cost V 3 bases and J 4 bases; bases outside gene matches: 9. CDR3 length: 16 amino acids. Germline assignment: CDR1 MRHNA and CDR2 SNTAGT. CDR3: CASSEGWGLLYNEQFF. The CDR3 nucleotides read TGTGCCAGCAGTGAAGGTTGGGGACTACTATACAATGAGCAGTTCTTC.

This clonotype was seen more than once but under ten times. The rearrangement uses TRBV11-2 and TRBJ2-5; D possibly uses TRBD1 or TRBD2 (5 bases each). CDR3 length: 16 residues. Trimming cost V 4 bases and J 1 base, with 16 bases left between them. Germline lookup yields CDR1 SGHAT and CDR2 FQNNGV. The chain's CDR3 is CASSSLTGGFQETQYF. DNA for the CDR3: TGTGCCAGCAGCTCCCTCACAGGAGGTTTCCAAGAGACCCAGTACTTC.

V is TRBV7-2 and J is TRBJ1-1; no clear D gene. The germline CDR1 and CDR2 sequences are SGHTA and FQGNSA. The germline V and J ends were trimmed by 6 bases and 4 bases, with 12 bases remaining between them. The CDR3 is 13 residues long. The chain's CDR3 is CASRQVGSTEAFF. DNA for the CDR3: TGTGCCAGCAGGCAGGTGGGCTCCACTGAAGCTTTCTTT. Supplemented by reference TRBV7-2 and TRBJ1-1, the full variable domain reads GAGVSQSPSNKVTEKGKDVELRCDPISGHTALYWYRQSLGQGLEFLIYFQGNSAPDKSGLPSDRFSAERTGGSVSTLTIQRTQQEDSAVYLCASRQVGSTEAFFGQGTRLTVV.

The chain joins TRBV10-3 to TRBJ1-6, with TRBD1 matching 9 bases. V was pared by 8 bases and J by 9 bases, with 11 bases of the junction left unmatched. CDR3 length equals 15 residues. CDR1 and CDR2 from the germline V gene are ENHRY and SYGVKD. The CDR3 protein is CAIGSDRGVISPLHF. In nucleotides, the CDR3 is TGTGCCATCGGTTCGGACAGGGGAGTTATTTCACCCCTCCACTTT.

V usage is TRBV5-4 and J usage is TRBJ2-3; D not resolved. The CDR3 sequence is 14 residues long. Trimming took off 4 bases at V and 1 base at J, with 10 bases between the two ends. Germline values: CDR1 SGHNT, CDR2 YYREEE (reference sequence). CDR3 coding DNA: TGTGCCAGCAGCCCTAGAGGACGCACAGATACGCAGTATTTT. Encoded protein: CASSPRGRTDTQYF.

This chain connects TRBV29-1 to TRBJ1-2; TRBD1 matches 10 bases. The CDR3 is 14 amino acids. Germline V CDR1 and CDR2: SQVTM, ANQGSEA. The J segment lost 5 bases and the V segment lost 5 bases, leaving 8 bases of the junction unmatched. The CDR3 nucleotides are TGCAGCGTTCAAATGGGGGGACAGGGGTATGGCTACACCTTC. It codes for CSVQMGGQGYGYTF.

This clonotype was found a few times. V is TRBV20-1 and J is TRBJ2-5; D is ambiguous. Looked up from germline, CDR1 is DFQATT and CDR2 is SNEGSKA (reference sequence). The CDR3 has 11 amino acids. The V gene lost 5 bases and the J gene lost 5 bases, with 9 bases spanning the gap. CDR3 protein: CSALSRETQYF. The CDR3 coding sequence is TGCAGTGCTCTGTCCCGGGAGACCCAGTACTTC.

This sequence joins TRBV29-1 and TRBJ2-6, with D tentatively TRBD2 (6 bases). The CDR3 spans 16 residues. V dropped 0 bases and J dropped 0 bases, with 9 bases sitting between them. Germline V gene data show CDR1 as SQVTM and CDR2 as ANQGSEA. CDR3 in amino acids: CSVEERGSSGANVLTF. In DNA form, the CDR3 reads TGCAGCGTTGAAGAGCGGGGTTCCTCTGGGGCCAACGTCCTGACTTTC.

Here the CDR3 reads CASSRGGGVRNTGELFF. The CDR3, as DNA: TGTGCCAGCAGCCGCGGCGGGGGGGTCAGAAACACCGGGGAGCTGTTTTTT. The rearrangement uses TRBV3-1 and TRBJ2-2; 9 bases fit TRBD2. This CDR3 region has 17 residues. Unmatched junction bases numbered 8, after V lost 4 bases and J lost 2 bases. Germline-derived CDR1 and CDR2 are LGHDT and YNNKEL (reference sequence). Full variable domain (remainder filled in from reference TRBV3-1 and TRBJ2-2): DTAVSQTPKYLVTQMGNDKSIKCEQNLGHDTMYWYKQDSKKFLKIMFSYNNKELIINETVPNRFSPKSPDKAHLNLHINSLELGDSAVYFCASSRGGGVRNTGELFFGEGSRLTVL.

The chain recombines TRBV20-1 with TRBJ2-1, with a weak D call TRBD2 (5 bases). CDR1 is DFQATT, CDR2 SNEGSKA, per germline (reference sequence). The CDR3 covers 13 residues. V shed 4 bases and J shed 5 bases, with 12 bases lying between them. CDR3 residues: CSAIALAHNEQFF. The CDR3 DNA reads TGCAGTGCTATAGCGCTGGCCCACAATGAGCAGTTCTTC.

This clonotype has a count of ten or more. CDR3 protein: CSGNRRDRGETQYF. The CDR3 DNA reads as TGCAGCGGAAACCGCCGGGACAGGGGTGAGACCCAGTACTTC. V usage is TRBV29-1 and J usage is TRBJ2-5, with TRBD1 identical over 10 bases. Germline values: CDR1 SQVTM, CDR2 ANQGSEA. The CDR3 contains 14 residues. The ends lost 7 bases at V and 5 bases at J; junction bases unmatched: 10.

This clonotype showed up just a few times. This rearrangement joins TRBV29-1 to TRBJ2-1, with D possibly TRBD2 on 6 matching bases. The CDR3 is 12 residues long. Trimming removed 6 bases at V and 12 bases at J, with 18 bases between. CDR1 and CDR2 from the germline V gene are SQVTM and ANQGSEA. The CDR3 bases are TGCAGCGTCGGGACTCCGGGTAGTTCGCAGTTCTTC. Translated: CSVGTPGSSQFF.

The J gene is TRBJ2-7, the V gene TRBV7-8; the match to TRBD2 covers 7 bases. With 6 bases clipped from V and 5 bases from J, the junction kept 13 bases outside the gene matches. The CDR3 is 15 amino acids. Germline V gene data show CDR1 as SGHVS and CDR2 as FQNEAQ. Here the CDR3 reads CASRPRGGGKNEQYF. The CDR3 nucleotides are TGTGCCAGCAGACCCCGCGGGGGTGGGAAGAACGAGCAGTACTTC.

The V gene is TRBV29-1, the J gene TRBJ2-3; the D gene is possibly TRBD2 (6 bases). The CDR3 covers 12 residues. From germline, CDR1 is SQVTM and CDR2 ANQGSEA. V was pared by 7 bases and J by 2 bases, with 10 bases between. The CDR3 nucleotides read TGCAGCGGTGGGGGGATCACAGATACGCAGTATTTT. This gives the protein CSGGGITDTQYF.

The chain is built from TRBV2 and TRBJ2-3, with D possibly matching TRBD2 (6 bases). Germline loops: CDR1 SNHLY, CDR2 FYNNEI. Trimming took off 6 bases at V and 6 bases at J, with 19 bases between the two ends. The CDR3 runs 15 residues. The CDR3 DNA follows: TGTGCCAGCAGACCAGAATCGACTAGTGCGGATACGCAGTATTTT. Its translation is CASRPESTSADTQYF.

Only a few counts were recorded for this clonotype. The chain has TRBV7-2 and TRBJ2-2, with D unresolved. Trimming shortened V by 6 bases and J by 4 bases, and 15 bases separated the two germline ends. Germline V gene lookup returns CDR1 SGHTA and CDR2 FQGNSA. The CDR3 is 15 amino acids. For the CDR3, the DNA is TGTGCCAGCAGGTTGTGGGCAGGCGGCACCGGGGAGCTGTTTTTT. Translated, it gives CASRLWAGGTGELFF.

The rearrangement uses TRBV20-1 and TRBJ2-5, with 11 bases identical to TRBD1. This CDR3 is built from 15 residues. Trimming removed 0 bases from V and 10 bases from J; junction bases left unmatched: 10. CDR1 is DFQATT and CDR2 is SNEGSKA in the germline V gene (reference sequence). CDR3 nucleotides: TGCAGTGCTAGAGATAGAGGACAGGGGGCGCGGAACCAGTACTTC. Its translation is CSARDRGQGARNQYF.

This clonotype was seen ten or more times. V gene TRBV6-1 combines with J gene TRBJ2-7, with 11 bases fitting TRBD2. Germline CDR1 and CDR2: MNHNS and SASEGT. Trimming took 2 bases from V and 4 from J; bases not matched to a gene: 7. The CDR3 consists of 16 residues. The CDR3 loop reads CASSETRASGRYEQYF. The CDR3 DNA follows: TGTGCCAGCAGTGAAACGCGGGCTAGCGGGAGGTACGAGCAGTACTTC.

This clonotype has just a few counts. The CDR3 nucleotides are TGCGCCAGCAGCTTGACAGCCAAGAACACCGGGGAGCTGTTTTTT. It specifies CASSLTAKNTGELFF. The chain links TRBV5-1 to TRBJ2-2, with unresolved D. CDR3 length equals 15 residues. V was trimmed by 1 base and J by 1 base, leaving 8 bases between them. Germline CDR1 and CDR2: SGHRS and YFSETQ.

Only a few counts were recorded for this clonotype. This chain uses TRBV29-1 with TRBJ1-1; a possible D gene is TRBD1 (5 bases). Trimming removed 6 bases from V and 7 bases from J, with 12 bases in between. The CDR3 sequence is 11 residues long. Germline-derived CDR1 and CDR2 are SQVTM and ANQGSEA. CDR3 in DNA: TGCAGCGTATCAGGGTCCATTGAAGCTTTCTTT. This sequence encodes CSVSGSIEAFF.

This chain uses TRBV15 with TRBJ2-6, with 7 bases identical to TRBD2. With V trimmed by 4 bases and J by 2 bases, 8 bases remained unmatched. The CDR3 totals 17 residues. CDR1 and CDR2 (germline): LNHNV, YYDKDF (reference sequence). The CDR3 loop reads CATSNPLAGPGANVLTF. The CDR3 DNA is TGTGCCACCAGCAACCCTTTAGCGGGCCCTGGGGCCAACGTCCTGACTTTC.

This clonotype was found a few times. This chain uses TRBV12-3 or TRBV12-4 with TRBJ2-2; D is unresolved. The CDR3 length is 11 residues. V lost 4 bases to trimming and J lost 5 bases, with 2 bases between them. DNA of the CDR3: TGTGCCAGCAGTTGGACCGGGGAGCTGTTTTTT. The encoded protein is CASSWTGELFF.

This clonotype has more than one count but fewer than ten. The rearrangement joins TRBV5-5 to TRBJ1-1; 7 bases line up with TRBD1. V shed 4 bases, J shed 10 bases, and the junction held 16 bases outside the gene matches. The CDR3 contains 15 residues. CDR1 is SGHKS, CDR2 YYEKEE, per germline (reference sequence). CDR3 sequence: CASSPSRDRVVRAFF. In DNA form, the CDR3 reads TGTGCCAGCAGCCCTTCCCGAGACAGGGTTGTTCGAGCTTTCTTT. Variable domain in full (rest from reference TRBV5-5 and TRBJ1-1): DAGVTQSPTHLIKTRGQQVTLRCSPISGHKSVSWYQQVLGQGPQFIFQYYEKEERGRGNFPDRFSARQFPNYSSELNVNALLLGDSALYLCASSPSRDRVVRAFFGQGTRLTVV.

The table lists this clonotype with a few counts. The gene calls are TRBV2 and TRBJ2-7; D ambiguous. Trimming left V 6 bases short and J 6 bases short, with 15 bases between. Germline values: CDR1 SNHLY, CDR2 FYNNEI. This CDR3 comprises 13 residues. In nucleotides, the CDR3 is TGTGCCAGCAGAGCATTCTCAGCCGGCGAGCAGTACTTC. Translation: CASRAFSAGEQYF.

This clonotype was recorded many times. Written as DNA, the CDR3 is TGCGCCAGCAGATTAACTAGCGCTACCTACGAGCAGTACTTC. Protein sequence: CASRLTSATYEQYF. This chain connects TRBV5-1 to TRBJ2-7, with 7 nucleotides matching TRBD2. V gave up 5 bases and J gave up 2 bases; unmatched junction bases: 7. The CDR3 totals 14 residues. The V gene's germline CDR1 is SGHRS and CDR2 YFSETQ.

This clonotype has just a few counts. The CDR3 spells CASSERGPGYTF. CDR3 sequence (DNA): TGCGCCAGCAGTGAGCGGGGGCCTGGCTACACCTTC. The chain links TRBV10-2 to TRBJ1-2, with D possibly TRBD1 on 6 matching bases. This CDR3 is built from 12 residues. With 2 bases removed from V and 7 bases from J, the gap between germline ends came to 8 bases. The germline V gene encodes CDR1 WSHSY and CDR2 SAAADI.